Listed here are 27 T cell receptor beta chains from one sample, sequenced in a study of shared clonotypes between healthy human individuals. TCRdb's copy holds only in-frame clones and misses some; the assay was immunoSEQ multiplex PCR. The table lists roughly 640,000 clones, 74% of them singletons. Sequenced sample: memory CD4+ T cells sorted from blood. Regarding subset: CD45RA-negative fraction. These receptors were taken from a woman aged 25 to 39 in good health.

This chain joins TRBV19 and TRBJ2-2, with TRBD2 matching over 11 bases. V was pared by 3 bases and J by 3 bases, with 6 bases of the junction left unmatched. The CDR3 runs to 17 residues. Germline loops: CDR1 LNHDA, CDR2 SQIVND (reference sequence). DNA of the CDR3: TGTGCCAGTAGTATTCTTAGCGGGAGGGCCGACACCGGGGAGCTGTTTTTT. Residues: CASSILSGRADTGELFF.

The table lists this clone with a count of one. This chain connects TRBV18 to TRBJ2-3, with D unclear. The CDR3 is 14 amino acids. Germline assignment: CDR1 KGHSH and CDR2 LQKENI. V shed 2 bases and J shed 8 bases, with 14 bases lying between them. CDR3 sequence (DNA): TGTGCCAGCTCACCAAACCTTGGTTTTGGTACGCAGTATTTT. This sequence encodes CASSPNLGFGTQYF.

This clone is a singleton in its sample. The J gene is TRBJ1-2, the V gene TRBV19; 8 bases line up with TRBD1. V was pared by 4 bases and J by 6 bases, with 10 bases of the junction left unmatched. The CDR3 extends over 15 amino acids. Germline values: CDR1 LNHDA, CDR2 SQIVND (reference sequence). CDR3 loop: CASSRQTGDRDGYTF. The CDR3 bases are TGTGCCAGTAGTAGACAGACAGGGGATCGGGATGGCTACACCTTC.

Remarks on this clone: Other nucleotide sequences from this sample produce the same CDR3. The CDR3 loop is CASSPGLNTEAFF. The CDR3 DNA is TGTGCCAGCTCACCAGGACTTAACACTGAAGCTTTCTTT. The chain carries TRBV18 and TRBJ1-1, with unresolved D. V was shortened by 2 bases and J by 2 bases, with 6 bases between the two germline ends. Germline CDR1 KGHSH, CDR2 LQKENI. The CDR3 consists of 13 residues. The variable domain in full, with the rest retrieved from reference TRBV18 and TRBJ1-1, is NAGVMQNPRHLVRRRGQEARLRCSPMKGHSHVYWYRQLPEEGLKFMVYLQKENIIDESGMPKERFSAEFPKEGPSILRIQQVVRGDSAAYFCASSPGLNTEAFFGQGTRLTVV.

At least ten counts were recorded for this clone. This sample also contains other DNA sequences that code for the same CDR3. This chain connects TRBV5-1 to TRBJ1-1; possibly TRBD1 for D (5 bases). Per the germline V gene, CDR1 is SGHRS and CDR2 is YFSETQ. CDR3 length: 14 residues. The V end lost 2 bases, the J end lost 3 bases, and 11 bases lay between the germline ends. CDR3 amino acids: CASSLVQEDTEAFF. CDR3 sequence (DNA): TGCGCCAGCAGCTTAGTACAGGAGGACACTGAAGCTTTCTTT.

The V gene is TRBV18, the J gene TRBJ2-5; weak D call: TRBD2 (5 bases). The V gene lost 8 bases and the J gene lost 5 bases, with 12 bases spanning the gap. Germline V gene lookup returns CDR1 KGHSH and CDR2 LQKENI. The length of the CDR3 is 12 residues. For the CDR3, the DNA is TGTGCCAGCGCGGGTCTCGATGAGACCCAGTACTTC. This encodes CASAGLDETQYF.

This rearrangement joins TRBV18 to TRBJ1-5, with 7 bases lining up with TRBD1. CDR3 size: 16 residues. The V and J ends lost 4 bases and 3 bases, in that order; junction bases with no gene match: 9. From germline, CDR1 is KGHSH and CDR2 LQKENI. CDR3 sequence (DNA): TGTGCCAGCTCACTACAGGGGTCGGGCTACAATCAGCCCCAGCATTTT. Amino acid sequence: CASSLQGSGYNQPQHF.

This sequence joins TRBV7-3 and TRBJ2-2, with 8 nucleotides matching TRBD1. CDR1 is SGHTA and CDR2 is FQGTGA in the germline V gene. This CDR3 has 16 amino acids. Trimming took 5 bases from V and 1 from J; bases not matched to a gene: 6. For the CDR3, the DNA is TGTGCCAGCAGCCCGGGCGGACAGGGGAACACCGGGGAGCTGTTTTTT. Translation: CASSPGGQGNTGELFF.

V gene TRBV7-2 combines with J gene TRBJ2-4, with 7 bases matching TRBD2. The ends lost 1 base at V and 9 bases at J; junction bases unmatched: 3. Germline V CDR1 and CDR2: SGHTA, FQGNSA. The CDR3 length is 13 residues. The CDR3 DNA reads as TGTGCCAGCAGCTTAGGGACGGGAGGCATTCAGTACTTC. Residues: CASSLGTGGIQYF.

This chain joins TRBV15 and TRBJ2-1, with 11 bases aligning to TRBD2. The CDR3 sequence is 18 residues long. Germline V gene sequence: CDR1 LNHNV, CDR2 YYDKDF (reference sequence). After removal of 1 base from V and 4 bases from J, the junction contained 9 bases not matched to a gene. In DNA, the CDR3 is TGTGCCACCAGCAGAGTGGCGGGCCTAGCGGGAGGATACAATGAGCAGTTCTTC. Translation: CATSRVAGLAGGYNEQFF. Together with reference TRBV15 and TRBJ2-1, the CDR3 gives the full variable domain: DAMVIQNPRYQVTQFGKPVTLSCSQTLNHNVMYWYQQKSSQAPKLLFHYYDKDFNNEADTPDNFQSRRPNTSFCFLDIRSPGLGDTAMYLCATSRVAGLAGGYNEQFFGPGTRLTVL.

The chain couples TRBV19 to TRBJ2-7; no definite D call. CDR3 length: 13 amino acids. V lost 5 bases to trimming and J lost 8 bases, with 16 bases between them. CDR1 LNHDA and CDR2 SQIVND come from the germline V gene (reference sequence). CDR3 sequence: CASSGSHAVKQYF. The DNA for the CDR3 is TGTGCCAGTAGTGGGTCCCACGCGGTCAAGCAGTACTTC.

V is TRBV11-2 and J is TRBJ1-4; D might be TRBD1 (6 bases). V was cut by 5 bases and J by 0 bases, with 16 bases left in between. The CDR3 runs to 17 residues. Germline values: CDR1 SGHAT, CDR2 FQNNGV. The CDR3: CASSIFGGLATNEKLFF. DNA for the CDR3: TGTGCCAGCAGCATCTTTGGGGGCCTCGCAACTAATGAAAAACTGTTTTTT. Together with reference TRBV11-2 and TRBJ1-4, the CDR3 gives the full variable domain: EAGVAQSPRYKIIEKRQSVAFWCNPISGHATLYWYQQILGQGPKLLIQFQNNGVVDDSQLPKDRFSAERLKGVDSTLKIQPAKLEDSAVYLCASSIFGGLATNEKLFFGSGTQLSVL.

V usage is TRBV28 and J usage is TRBJ1-5; TRBD1 agrees at 10 bases. This CDR3 has 14 residues. CDR1 is MDHEN and CDR2 is SYDVKM in the germline V gene. V lost 6 bases to trimming and J lost 6 bases; unmatched junction nucleotides: 5. The DNA for the CDR3 is TGTGCCAGCAGCCCGACAGGGGGCGGTCAGCCCCAGCATTTT. Translating gives CASSPTGGGQPQHF.

The V and J genes are TRBV13 and TRBJ2-7, with 16 bases lining up with TRBD2. V lost 5 bases to trimming and J lost 7 bases; unmatched junction nucleotides: 11. Germline CDR1 is PRHDT and CDR2 is FYEKMQ (reference sequence). The CDR3 is 17 amino acids. CDR3 sequence: CASSPPGLAGGPREQYF. The DNA of the CDR3 is TGTGCCAGCAGCCCCCCGGGACTAGCGGGAGGGCCCCGAGAGCAGTACTTC.

The chain employs TRBV6-5 and TRBJ1-2; D remains unclear. Trimming stripped 6 bases from V and 1 base from J, with 6 bases between. The CDR3 is made up of 12 amino acids. Germline-derived CDR1 and CDR2 are MNHEY and SVGAGI. The CDR3 sequence: CASSTNNYGYTF. The CDR3 nucleotides are TGTGCCAGCAGCACAAATAACTATGGCTACACCTTC.

V usage is TRBV30 and J usage is TRBJ2-7; TRBD2 might be the D (7 bases). Germline loops: CDR1 GTSNPN, CDR2 SVGIG (reference sequence). The CDR3 length is 20 residues. V shed 2 bases and J shed 3 bases, with 32 bases lying between them. DNA of the CDR3: TGTGCCTGGAGTCACCCCGGGACACTAACCCCCGGGACTACACTCTACGAGCAGTACTTC. It yields the protein CAWSHPGTLTPGTTLYEQYF.

The chain employs TRBV7-9 and TRBJ1-1; 7 bases align to TRBD1. The CDR3 totals 15 residues. Germline loops: CDR1 SEHNR, CDR2 FQNEAQ (reference sequence). The junction had 10 bases not matched to a gene; V was cut back by 3 bases and J by 6 bases. The CDR3 loop reads CASSLGRTQGAEAFF. As DNA, the CDR3 is TGTGCCAGCAGCTTGGGCAGGACTCAGGGGGCTGAAGCTTTCTTT.

The chain uses TRBV6-1 and TRBJ2-1; TRBD1 or TRBD2 may be the D gene (5 bases each). Germline lookup yields CDR1 MNHNS and CDR2 SASEGT. CDR3 size: 15 residues. V lost 3 bases and J 6 bases, leaving 15 bases between the germline ends. CDR3 sequence: CASSDLASRGNEQFF. In DNA form, the CDR3 reads TGTGCCAGCAGTGATTTGGCCTCGAGGGGCAATGAGCAGTTCTTC.

V usage is TRBV20-1 and J usage is TRBJ2-3, with D possibly TRBD2 on 6 matching bases. The ends were cut back, 6 bases at V and 14 bases at J, with 18 bases in the middle. CDR3 length: 11 residues. Germline assignment: CDR1 DFQATT and CDR2 SNEGSKA (reference sequence). The CDR3: CSAEERVHRYF. As DNA, the CDR3 is TGCAGTGCCGAGGAGCGGGTCCATCGGTATTTT.

The chain is built from TRBV5-1 and TRBJ2-3; 9 bases match TRBD2. J was trimmed by 6 bases and V by 0 bases; bases with no gene match: 11. CDR3 length: 17 residues. Per germline, CDR1 SGHRS and CDR2 YFSETQ. The CDR3 protein is CASSLARDSGRRDTQYF. CDR3 in DNA: TGCGCCAGCAGCTTGGCCAGGGATAGCGGGAGAAGGGATACGCAGTATTTT.

The chain recombines TRBV2 with TRBJ1-5; D not resolved. Trimming took 1 base from V and 1 from J, leaving 5 bases between them. This CDR3 contains 14 residues. Germline CDR1 is SNHLY and CDR2 is FYNNEI. CDR3 in amino acids: CASSEVESNQPQHF. DNA of the CDR3: TGTGCCAGCAGTGAAGTCGAGAGCAATCAGCCCCAGCATTTT.

The chain recombines TRBV19 with TRBJ2-7; TRBD2 aligns across 9 bases. J gave up 2 bases and V 5 bases, and 13 bases lay outside the gene matches. CDR3 length: 17 residues. The V gene's germline CDR1 is LNHDA and CDR2 SQIVND (reference sequence). The CDR3 DNA reads TGTGCCAGTAGTCGGTTCGGGCGGACTAGCGAAACCTACGAGCAGTACTTC. Amino acids: CASSRFGRTSETYEQYF.

The chain carries TRBV27 and TRBJ1-1; D unclear. The germline V and J ends were trimmed by 6 bases and 9 bases, with 11 bases remaining between them. CDR3 length: 11 amino acids. The germline V gene has CDR1 MNHEY and CDR2 SMNVEV (reference sequence). CDR3 amino acids: CASSRGMQAFF. Here the CDR3 DNA reads TGTGCCAGCAGCCGCGGGATGCAAGCTTTCTTT.

The chain recombines TRBV4-2 with TRBJ2-1, with 9 bases identical to TRBD1. This CDR3 is built from 15 residues. With V trimmed by 1 base and J by 7 bases, 5 bases remained unmatched. Germline V lookup: CDR1 LGHNA, CDR2 YNFKEQ. The CDR3 here is CASSQVWTGENEQFF. CDR3 nucleotide sequence: TGTGCCAGCAGCCAAGTATGGACAGGGGAGAATGAGCAGTTCTTC.

The chain is built from TRBV4-2 and TRBJ2-7; tentatively, D is TRBD2 (6 bases). The germline gives CDR1 LGHNA, CDR2 YNFKEQ. The V end was cut by 0 bases, the J end by 6 bases, with 21 bases between. The CDR3 is 17 residues long. The CDR3 spells CASSQDLGGSLGLEQYF. The CDR3 DNA reads TGTGCCAGCAGCCAAGATCTGGGAGGCTCATTGGGACTCGAGCAGTACTTC.

The chain uses TRBV10-3 and TRBJ2-7; D is possibly TRBD1 (5 bases). CDR3 length: 13 amino acids. Germline lookup yields CDR1 ENHRY and CDR2 SYGVKD. Trimming took off 2 bases at V and 5 bases at J, with 10 bases between the two ends. This CDR3 is CAISEPGHNEQYF. The CDR3 DNA reads as TGTGCCATCAGTGAGCCCGGACATAACGAGCAGTACTTC.

This clone showed up many times. V and J are TRBV19 and TRBJ1-1; the D is unclear. The CDR3 covers 15 residues. V dropped 7 bases and J dropped 0 bases, with 15 bases sitting between them. Germline CDR1 is LNHDA and CDR2 is SQIVND (reference sequence). The chain's CDR3 is CASTPGPDVNTEAFF. CDR3 DNA sequence: TGTGCCAGTACGCCCGGCCCCGACGTGAACACTGAAGCTTTCTTT.